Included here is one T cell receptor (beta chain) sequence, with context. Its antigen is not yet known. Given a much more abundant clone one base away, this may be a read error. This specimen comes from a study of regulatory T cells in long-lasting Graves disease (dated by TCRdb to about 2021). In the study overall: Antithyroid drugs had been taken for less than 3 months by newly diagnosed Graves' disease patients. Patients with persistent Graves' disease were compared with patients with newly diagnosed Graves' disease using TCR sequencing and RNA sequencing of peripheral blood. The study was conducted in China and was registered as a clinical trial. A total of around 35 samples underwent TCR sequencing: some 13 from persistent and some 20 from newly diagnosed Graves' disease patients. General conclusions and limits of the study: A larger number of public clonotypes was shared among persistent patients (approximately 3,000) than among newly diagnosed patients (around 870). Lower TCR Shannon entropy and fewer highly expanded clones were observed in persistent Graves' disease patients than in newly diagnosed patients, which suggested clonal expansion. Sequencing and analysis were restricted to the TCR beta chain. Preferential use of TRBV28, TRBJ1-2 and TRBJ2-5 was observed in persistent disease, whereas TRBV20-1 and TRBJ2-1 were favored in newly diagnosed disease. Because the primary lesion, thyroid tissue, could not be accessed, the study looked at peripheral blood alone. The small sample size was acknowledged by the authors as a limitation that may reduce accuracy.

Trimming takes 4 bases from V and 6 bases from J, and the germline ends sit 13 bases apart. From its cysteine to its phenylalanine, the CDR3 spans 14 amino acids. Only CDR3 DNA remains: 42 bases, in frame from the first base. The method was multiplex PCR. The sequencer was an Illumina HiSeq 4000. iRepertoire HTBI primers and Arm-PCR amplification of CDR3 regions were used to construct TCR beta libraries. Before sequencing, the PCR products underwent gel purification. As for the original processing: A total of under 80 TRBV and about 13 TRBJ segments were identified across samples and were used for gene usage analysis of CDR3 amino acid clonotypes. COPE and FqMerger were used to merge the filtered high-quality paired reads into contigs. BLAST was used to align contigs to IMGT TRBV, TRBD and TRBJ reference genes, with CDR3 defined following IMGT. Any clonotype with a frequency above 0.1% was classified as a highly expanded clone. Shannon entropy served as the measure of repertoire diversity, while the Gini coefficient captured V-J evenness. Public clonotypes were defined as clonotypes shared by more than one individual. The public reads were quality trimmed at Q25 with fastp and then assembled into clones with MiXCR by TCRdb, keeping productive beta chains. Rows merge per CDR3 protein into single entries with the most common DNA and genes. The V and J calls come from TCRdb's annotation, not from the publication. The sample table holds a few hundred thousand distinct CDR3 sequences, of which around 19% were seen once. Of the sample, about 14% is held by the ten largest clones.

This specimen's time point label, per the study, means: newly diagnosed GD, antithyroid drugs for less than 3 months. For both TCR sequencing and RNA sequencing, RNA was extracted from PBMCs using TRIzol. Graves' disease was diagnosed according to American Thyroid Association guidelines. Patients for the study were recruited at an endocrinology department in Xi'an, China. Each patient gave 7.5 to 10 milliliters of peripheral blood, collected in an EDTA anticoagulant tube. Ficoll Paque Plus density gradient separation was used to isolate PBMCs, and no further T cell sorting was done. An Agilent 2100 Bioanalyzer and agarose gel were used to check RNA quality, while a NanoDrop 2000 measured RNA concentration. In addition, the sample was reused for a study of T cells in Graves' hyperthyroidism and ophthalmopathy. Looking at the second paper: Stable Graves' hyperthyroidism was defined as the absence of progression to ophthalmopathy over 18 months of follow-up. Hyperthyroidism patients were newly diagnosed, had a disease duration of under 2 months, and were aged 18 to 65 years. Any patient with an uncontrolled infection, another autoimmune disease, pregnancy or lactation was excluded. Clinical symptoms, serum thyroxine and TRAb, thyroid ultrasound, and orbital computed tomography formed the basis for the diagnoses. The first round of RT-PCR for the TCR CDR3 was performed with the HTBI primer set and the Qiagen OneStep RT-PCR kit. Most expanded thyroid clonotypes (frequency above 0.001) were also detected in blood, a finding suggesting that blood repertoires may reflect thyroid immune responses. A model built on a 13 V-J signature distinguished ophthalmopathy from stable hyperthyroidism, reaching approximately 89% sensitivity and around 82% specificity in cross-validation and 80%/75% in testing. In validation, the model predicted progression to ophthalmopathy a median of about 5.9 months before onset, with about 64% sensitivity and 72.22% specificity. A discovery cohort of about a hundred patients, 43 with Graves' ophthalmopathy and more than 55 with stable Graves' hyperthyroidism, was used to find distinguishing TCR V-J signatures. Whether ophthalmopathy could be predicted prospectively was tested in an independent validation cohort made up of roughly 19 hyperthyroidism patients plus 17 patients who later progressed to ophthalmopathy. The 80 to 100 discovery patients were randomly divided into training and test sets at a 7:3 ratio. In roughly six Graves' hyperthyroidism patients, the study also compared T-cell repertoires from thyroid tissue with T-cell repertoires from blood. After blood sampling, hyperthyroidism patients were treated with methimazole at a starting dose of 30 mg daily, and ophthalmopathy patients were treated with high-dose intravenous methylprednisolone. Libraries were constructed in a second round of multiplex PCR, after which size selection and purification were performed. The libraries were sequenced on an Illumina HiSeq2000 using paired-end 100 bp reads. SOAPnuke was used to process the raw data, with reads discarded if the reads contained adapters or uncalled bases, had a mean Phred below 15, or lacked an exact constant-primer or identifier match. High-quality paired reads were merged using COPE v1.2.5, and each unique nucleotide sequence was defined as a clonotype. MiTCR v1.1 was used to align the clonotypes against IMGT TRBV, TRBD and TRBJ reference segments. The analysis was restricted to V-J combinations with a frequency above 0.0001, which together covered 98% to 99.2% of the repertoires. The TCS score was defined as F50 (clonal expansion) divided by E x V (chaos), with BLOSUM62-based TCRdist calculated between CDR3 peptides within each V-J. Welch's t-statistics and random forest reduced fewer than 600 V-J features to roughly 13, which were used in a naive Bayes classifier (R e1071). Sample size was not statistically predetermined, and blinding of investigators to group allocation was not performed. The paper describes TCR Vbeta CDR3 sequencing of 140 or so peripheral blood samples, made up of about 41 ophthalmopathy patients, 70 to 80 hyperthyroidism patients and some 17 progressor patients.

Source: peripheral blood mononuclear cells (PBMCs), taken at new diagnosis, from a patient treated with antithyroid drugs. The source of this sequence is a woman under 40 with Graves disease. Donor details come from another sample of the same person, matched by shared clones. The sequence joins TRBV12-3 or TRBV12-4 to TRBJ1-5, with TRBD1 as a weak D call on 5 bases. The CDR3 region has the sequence CASSYPGGGQPQHF. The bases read TGTGCCAGCAGTTACCCAGGCGGGGGTCAGCCCCAGCATTTT.